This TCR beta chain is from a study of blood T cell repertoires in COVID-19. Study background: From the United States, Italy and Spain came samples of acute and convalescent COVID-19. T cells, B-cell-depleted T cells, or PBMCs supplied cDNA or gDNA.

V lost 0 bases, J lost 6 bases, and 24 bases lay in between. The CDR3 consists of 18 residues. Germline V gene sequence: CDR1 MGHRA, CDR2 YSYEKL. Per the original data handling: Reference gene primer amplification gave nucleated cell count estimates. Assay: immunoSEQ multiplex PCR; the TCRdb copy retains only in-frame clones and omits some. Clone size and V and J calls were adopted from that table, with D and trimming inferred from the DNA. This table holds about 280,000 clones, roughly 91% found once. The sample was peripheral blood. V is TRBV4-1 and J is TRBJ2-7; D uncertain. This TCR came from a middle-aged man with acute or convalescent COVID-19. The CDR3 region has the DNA TGCGCCAGCAGCCAAGATATCCTTGTGGCAGCCTGGATAGCCGAGCAGTACTTC. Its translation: CASSQDILVAAWIAEQYF.